Shown below are 20 T cell receptor beta chains from a single sample sequenced in a study of T cell responses to AZD1222 COVID-19 vaccine. Clones were sequenced by immunoSEQ multiplex PCR, and TCRdb holds only the in-frame ones, with some missing. This sample has roughly 130,000 clones, with roughly 92% found just once. The sample in question was peripheral blood, obtained on day 0 of AZD1222 vaccination. These receptors all come from an adult in good health.

J is TRBJ1-1 and V is TRBV6-6; 7 nucleotides line up with TRBD1. Germline assignment: CDR1 MNHNY and CDR2 SVGAGI (reference sequence). The CDR3 has 12 residues. Germline trimming cut 2 bases from V and 11 bases from J; bases unmatched to any gene: 5. The CDR3 nucleotides read TGTGCCAGCAGTTACCCCACAGGGGACGCTTTCTTT. Translated: CASSYPTGDAFF.

J is TRBJ1-2 and V is TRBV6-5, with 11 bases fitting TRBD1. Germline trimming cut 7 bases from V and 7 bases from J; bases unmatched to any gene: 8. The V gene's germline CDR1 is MNHEY and CDR2 SVGAGI. This CDR3 spans 14 amino acids. CDR3 loop: CASTSGQGATGYTF. CDR3 bases: TGTGCCAGCACCAGTGGACAGGGGGCTACTGGCTACACCTTC.

V and J are TRBV19 and TRBJ2-4; D unclear. V was clipped by 4 bases and J by 0 bases, with 13 bases between them. The CDR3 is made up of 16 amino acids. Germline assignment: CDR1 LNHDA and CDR2 SQIVND (reference sequence). The CDR3 is CASSTREAIAKNIQYF. For the CDR3, the DNA is TGTGCCAGTAGTACTCGAGAGGCCATAGCCAAAAACATTCAGTACTTC.

V gene TRBV14 combines with J gene TRBJ2-3; 9 nucleotides line up with TRBD2. Germline V gene data show CDR1 as SGHDN and CDR2 as FVKESK. V was pared by 3 bases and J by 3 bases, with 7 bases of the junction left unmatched. The CDR3 runs to 16 residues. The DNA of the CDR3 is TGTGCCAGCAGCCATCTAGCGGGAAGGAGAACAGATACGCAGTATTTT. Protein: CASSHLAGRRTDTQYF.

V gene TRBV12-2 combines with J gene TRBJ2-5; the table's TRBD2 call for D was not verified on the DNA. TRBV12-2 is labeled a pseudogene. This CDR3 region has 13 residues. CDR3 loop: CASRFGGQETQYF. CDR3 nucleotides: TGTGCAAGTCGCTTTGGCGGCCAAGAGACCCAGTACTTC.

This chain uses TRBV9 with TRBJ1-5, with a possible D match to TRBD1 (5 bases). Deletions cut 3 bases from V and 4 bases from J, with 17 bases between. The CDR3 runs 16 residues. Germline lookup yields CDR1 SGDLS and CDR2 YYNGEE. Here the CDR3 reads CASSDRRGGGNQPQHF. CDR3 in DNA: TGTGCCAGCAGCGACCGCCGGGGGGGTGGAAATCAGCCCCAGCATTTT.

The rearrangement uses TRBV2 and TRBJ2-1; maybe TRBD1 (6 bases). The germline gives CDR1 SNHLY, CDR2 FYNNEI. There are 19 residues in the CDR3. Trimming cost V 0 bases and J 2 bases, with 20 bases left between them. CDR3 amino acids: CASSEAQISGTPTYNEQFF. The CDR3 coding sequence is TGTGCCAGCAGTGAAGCTCAAATCTCCGGGACACCAACCTACAATGAGCAGTTCTTC.

J is TRBJ1-1 and V is TRBV6-2 or TRBV6-3; no clear D. V was pared by 4 bases and J by 1 base, with 4 bases between. The CDR3 spans 12 residues. In germline, CDR1 is MNHEY, CDR2 SVGEGT. The CDR3 loop reads CASSSRNTEAFF. As DNA, the CDR3 is TGTGCCAGCAGTTCGAGGAACACTGAAGCTTTCTTT.

V and J are TRBV18 and TRBJ1-1; D may be TRBD1 (6 bases). The germline CDR1 and CDR2 sequences are KGHSH and LQKENI. Trimming shortened V by 1 base and J by 6 bases, and 15 bases separated the two germline ends. The CDR3 spans 15 residues. CDR3 sequence: CASSPRGATSSEAFF. CDR3 DNA sequence: TGTGCCAGCTCACCACGGGGGGCAACGAGTTCTGAAGCTTTCTTT.

This clone was counted a few times. The chain employs TRBV21-1 and TRBJ1-1. TRBV21-1 is termed a pseudogene. The CDR3 is 14 amino acids. CDR3 bases: TGTGCCAGCAGCAAATGGGGAGGATCCACTGAAGCTTTCTTT. Its translation is CASSKWGGSTEAFF.

CDR3 coding DNA: TGTGCCAGCAGCGTAGCTGGTGGGGGACCCCTCTACAATGAGCAGTTCTTC. Translation gives CASSVAGGGPLYNEQFF. The J gene is TRBJ2-1, the V gene TRBV9, with D tentatively TRBD1 or TRBD2 (5 bases each). Trimming pared 0 bases from V and 3 bases from J, leaving 16 bases between. In germline, CDR1 is SGDLS, CDR2 YYNGEE. This CDR3 is 17 amino acids long.

This chain links TRBV12-5 with TRBJ2-7, with D hard to call. Looked up from germline, CDR1 is LGHNT and CDR2 is FRNRAP. CDR3 length: 9 residues. V lost 5 bases, J lost 9 bases, and 5 bases lay in between. CDR3 sequence reads: CASGPRQYV. The CDR3 DNA is TGTGCTAGTGGTCCCCGGCAGTACGTC.

This sequence joins TRBV5-1 and TRBJ2-3; weak D call: TRBD2 (6 bases). With 3 bases removed from V and 6 bases from J, the gap between germline ends came to 23 bases. Germline V lookup: CDR1 SGHRS, CDR2 YFSETQ. This CDR3 region has 17 residues. The chain's CDR3 is CASSYLGLDQAGDTQYF. Written as DNA, the CDR3 is TGCGCCAGCAGCTACCTCGGACTGGATCAAGCGGGTGATACGCAGTATTTT.

The J gene is TRBJ2-1, the V gene TRBV25-1, with D tentatively TRBD1 or TRBD2 (5 bases each). V shed 1 base and J shed 9 bases, with 22 bases lying between them. Looked up from germline, CDR1 is MGHDK and CDR2 is SYGVNS. This CDR3 spans 17 amino acids. CDR3 in amino acids: CASSESPGRLGVGEQFF. The CDR3 DNA is TGTGCCAGCAGTGAATCTCCGGGACGGCTAGGGGTGGGTGAGCAGTTCTTC.

The V and J genes are TRBV10-3 and TRBJ1-1; D is unclear. This CDR3 comprises 15 residues. Trimming removed 7 bases from V and 1 base from J, with 16 bases in between. Germline values: CDR1 ENHRY, CDR2 SYGVKD. CDR3 sequence reads: CAIKTGVLTNTEAFF. The CDR3 nucleotides read TGTGCCATCAAAACTGGAGTACTTACGAACACTGAAGCTTTCTTT.

The V call is TRBV24-1, the J call TRBJ1-1; 9 bases are shared with TRBD1. Germline-derived CDR1 and CDR2 are KGHDR and SFDVKD. The trim removed 10 bases at V and 6 bases at J, leaving 5 bases unmatched. The CDR3 spans 12 residues. The CDR3 reads CATEGDRAEAFF. The CDR3 DNA reads as TGTGCCACTGAAGGGGACAGGGCTGAAGCTTTCTTT.

The V and J genes are TRBV3-1 (or the pseudogene TRBV3-2) and TRBJ1-1; 8 positions agree with TRBD1. Germline CDR1 and CDR2: LGHDT and YNNKEL (reference sequence). Germline trimming cut 3 bases from V and 6 bases from J; bases unmatched to any gene: 6. The CDR3 spans 14 residues. The CDR3 DNA reads as TGTGCCAGCAGCCAGGGGACAGGTGACGCTGAAGCTTTCTTT. It encodes CASSQGTGDAEAFF.

V is TRBV19 and J is TRBJ2-1, with D possibly being TRBD1 (9 bases). CDR3 length: 15 amino acids. Trimming left V 6 bases short and J 12 bases short, with 24 bases between. The germline V gene encodes CDR1 LNHDA and CDR2 SQIVND (reference sequence). The CDR3 nucleotides are TGTGCCAGTAGCGGGAGGGGACAGGGTCGCCAGGTGCAGTTCTTC. It codes for CASSGRGQGRQVQFF.

The J gene is TRBJ2-1, the V gene TRBV13; 7 bases agree with TRBD2. This CDR3 is 16 amino acids long. Per germline, CDR1 PRHDT and CDR2 FYEKMQ (reference sequence). V shed 7 bases and J 9 bases; nucleotides not matched to a gene: 18. Here the CDR3 reads CASTKLSSGLLREQFF. The CDR3 bases are TGTGCCAGCACCAAGCTGTCTAGCGGTCTATTACGTGAGCAGTTCTTC.

The V and J genes are TRBV19 and TRBJ2-2; D is perhaps TRBD2 (5 bases). This CDR3 has 13 residues. From germline, CDR1 is LNHDA and CDR2 SQIVND (reference sequence). V shed 7 bases and J shed 7 bases, with 13 bases lying between them. The CDR3 region is CASIPPGYGELFF. As DNA, the CDR3 is TGTGCCAGTATCCCCCCGGGGTACGGGGAGCTGTTTTTT.